The rows below give T cell receptor beta chains drawn from one sample of a study of T-cell memory formation after mild COVID-19. From the 5' RACE reads, TCRdb called clonotypes with MiXCR, one entry per CDR3 protein. The top ten clones hold around 22% of a sample with some 320,000 distinct CDR3 sequences, 15% to 20% of them seen once. The sequencing sample was made of PBMCs or a T cell subset sorted from them (not recorded which). These receptors all come from a man aged 18 to 29 who had mild COVID-19 (a few samples of this study predate the infection). Cell type and time point are not known. CDR3s include the opening cysteine and the closing phenylalanine or tryptophan. The D gene is left open where the match is weak. Rows may omit the clone size; those that give it use once, few, many or a size class.

.	TRBJ2-1	TRBV24-1	TRBD2	TGTGCCACCAGTGATTTGGCAGGTTTGGGGGGGTACAATGAGCAGTTCTTC	CATSDLAGLGGYNEQFF
.	TRBJ1-1	TRBV6-2/TRBV6-3	.	TGTGCCAGCACGAAGGGCGAGAACACTGAAGCTTTCTTT	CASTKGENTEAFF
few	TRBJ2-3	TRBV3-1	.	TGTGCCAGCAGCCTCCGGGACTGGATTGCAGATACGCAGTATTTT	CASSLRDWIADTQYF
few	TRBJ1-1	TRBV12-3/TRBV12-4	.	TGTGCCAGTAGATTGAGCAGGAACACTGAAGCTTTCTTT	CASRLSRNTEAFF
.	TRBJ1-1	TRBV7-9	.	TGTGCCAGCAGCTTAAAGGTTAACACTGAAGCTTTCTTT	CASSLKVNTEAFF
.	TRBJ1-1	TRBV19	.	TGTGCCAGTAGTATAGAGGTCGGCGTTCCGGCCGGAGCTTTCTTT	CASSIEVGVPAGAFF
many	TRBJ1-5	TRBV4-3	.	TGCGCCAGCAGCCAAGAATGGCAGGGTGGCAATCAGCCCCAGCATTTT	CASSQEWQGGNQPQHF
.	TRBJ1-5	TRBV20-1	.	TGCAGTGCCTCACCAGGGCGCAATCAGCCCCAGCATTTT	CSASPGRNQPQHF
.	TRBJ2-2	TRBV3-1	.	TGTGCCAGCAGCCAAAGTCCCACCGGGGAGCTGTTTTTT	CASSQSPTGELFF
.	TRBJ2-3	TRBV27	.	TGTGCCAGCAGTTTTGGGCCCCACACAGATACGCAGTATTTT	CASSFGPHTDTQYF
.	TRBJ1-1	TRBV12-3/TRBV12-4	.	TGTGCCAGCACCAATGGACCGAGATGGATACGAATGAACACTGAAGCTTTCTTT	CASTNGPRWIRMNTEAFF
few	TRBJ2-5	TRBV5-1	.	TGCGCCAGCAGCCAAGCCGTCCTATGGGGCCACCAAGAGACCCAGTACTTC	CASSQAVLWGHQETQYF
few	TRBJ2-5	TRBV12-3/TRBV12-4	.	TGTGCCAGCTCTCCGGGGCGCGGGGCAGAGACCCAGTACTTC	CASSPGRGAETQYF
.	TRBJ2-5	TRBV20-1	TRBD2	TGCAGTGCTACCGGGACTAGTTTAGAGACCCAGTACTTC	CSATGTSLETQYF
few	TRBJ1-4	TRBV20-1	.	TGCAGTGCTAGAGCAGAAGGGTCGAGTGAAAAACTGTTTTTT	CSARAEGSSEKLFF
few	TRBJ1-5	TRBV5-1	TRBD1	TGCGCCAGCAGCCTCGGGACAGGGGGCTCAGACCAGCCCCAGCATTTT	CASSLGTGGSDQPQHF
few	TRBJ2-3	TRBV20-1	TRBD2	TGCAGTGCTAGAGATGCGGAGCGGGGGGGCCGGCCAGATACGCAGTATTTT	CSARDAERGGRPDTQYF
few	TRBJ2-2	TRBV2	.	TGTGCCAGCAGCCCCCTGGCGAACACCGGGGAGCTGTTTTTT	CASSPLANTGELFF
few	TRBJ2-3	TRBV5-1	TRBD2	TGCGCCAGCAGCTTAATGACTAGCGGGGGTAATACGCAGTATTTT	CASSLMTSGGNTQYF
.	TRBJ2-1	TRBV20-1	TRBD2	TGCAGTGCTAGGACTAGCGGAAGTAATGAGCAGTTCTTC	CSARTSGSNEQFF
.	TRBJ1-1	TRBV6-1	.	TGTGCCAGCAGTGAAGTGGGGGCGCGTAGTGAAGCTTTCTTT	CASSEVGARSEAFF
.	TRBJ2-1	TRBV7-6	TRBD2	TGTGCCAGCAGCTCCCTCCGGATACTAGCGGGCTCCTACAATGAGCAGTTCTTC	CASSSLRILAGSYNEQFF
.	TRBJ1-2	TRBV5-6	.	TGTGCCAGCAGCTTGTTCAGAGGCTATGGCTACACCTTC	CASSLFRGYGYTF
.	TRBJ2-2	TRBV6-5	TRBD1	TGTGCCAGCAGTCGGGACAGGGGTTTCCGAGCCGGGGAGCTGTTTTTT	CASSRDRGFRAGELFF
few	TRBJ2-5	TRBV20-1	.	TGCAGTCCGTCGAAGGGCAGCAAAGAGACCCAGTACTTC	CSPSKGSKETQYF
many	TRBJ2-3	TRBV7-2	.	TGTGCCAGCAGCTTCCTAAGAGATACGCAGTATTTT	CASSFLRDTQYF
.	TRBJ2-1	TRBV7-9	.	TGTGCCAGCAGTAAGCAGGGTACTGAGCAGTTCTTC	CASSKQGTEQFF
many	TRBJ2-2	TRBV5-1	.	TGCGCCAGCAGATCCGGGAACACCGGGGAGCTGTTTTTT	CASRSGNTGELFF